Each of the 3 T cell receptor beta chains below was sequenced from the same sample in a study of cytotoxic CD8 clonotypes in ibrutinib-treated CLL. Some clones are missing from TCRdb's copy, which holds only in-frame ones; the method was immunoSEQ multiplex PCR. This repertoire shows roughly 53,000 clones, 50% to 65% found once; its top ten account for 24%. The material sequenced was PBMCs, taken at disease progression, from a patient treated with ibrutinib. These receptors all come from a human donor with chronic lymphocytic leukemia.

In its sample, this clone was seen a few times. This chain joins TRBV25-1 and TRBJ1-1, with 8 bases lining up with TRBD1. This CDR3 contains 14 residues. With V trimmed by 5 bases and J by 0 bases, 2 bases remained unmatched. Germline V gene data show CDR1 as MGHDK and CDR2 as SYGVNS. The DNA of the CDR3 is TGTGCCAGCAGTTGGACAGGGATGAACACTGAAGCTTTCTTT. It encodes CASSWTGMNTEAFF.

V gene TRBV30 combines with J gene TRBJ2-3; a weak D match, TRBD2 (5 bases). Trimming shortened V by 0 bases and J by 10 bases, and 14 bases separated the two germline ends. The CDR3 covers 13 residues. Germline V CDR1 and CDR2: GTSNPN, SVGIG (reference sequence). The CDR3 reads CAWSVLVDGAQYF. CDR3 nucleotides: TGTGCCTGGAGTGTACTAGTCGATGGGGCGCAGTATTTT. The variable domain in full, with the rest retrieved from reference TRBV30 and TRBJ2-3, is SQTIHQWPATLVQPVGSPLSLECTVEGTSNPNLYWYRQAAGRGLQLLFYSVGIGQISSEVPQNLSASRPQDRQFILSSKKLLLSDSGFYLCAWSVLVDGAQYFGPGTRLTVL.

The chain combines TRBV10-3 with TRBJ2-1; TRBD2 matches at 10 bases. J gave up 7 bases and V 5 bases, and 8 bases lay outside the gene matches. The CDR3 has 15 amino acids. Germline V gene lookup returns CDR1 ENHRY and CDR2 SYGVKD. The CDR3 bases are TGTGCCATCAGTACCTCGAGCGGGAGGGATAATGAGCAGTTCTTC. Translating gives CAISTSSGRDNEQFF.